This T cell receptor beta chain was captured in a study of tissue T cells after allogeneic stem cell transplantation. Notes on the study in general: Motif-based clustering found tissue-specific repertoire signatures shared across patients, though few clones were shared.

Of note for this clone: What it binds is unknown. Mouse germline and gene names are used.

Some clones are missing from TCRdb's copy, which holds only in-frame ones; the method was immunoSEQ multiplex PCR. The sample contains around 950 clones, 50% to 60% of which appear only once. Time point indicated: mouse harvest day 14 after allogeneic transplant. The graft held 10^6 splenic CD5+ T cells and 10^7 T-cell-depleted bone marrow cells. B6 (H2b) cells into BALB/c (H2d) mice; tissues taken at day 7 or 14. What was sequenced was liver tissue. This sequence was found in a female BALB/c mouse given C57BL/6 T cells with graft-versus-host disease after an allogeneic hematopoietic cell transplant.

CDR3 bases read: TGTGCCAGCAGTCTCGCAGGGAGGAACACCGGGCAGCTCTAC. Amino acid sequence: CASSLAGRNTGQLY. The whole CDR3 sequence reads CASSLAGRNTGQLYF. The V call is TRBV26, the J call TRBJ2-2; perhaps TRBD1 as D (5 bases). The read comes to an end 1 residue before the CDR3 does, leaving the germline J gene to fill in the end. Germline V gene sequence: CDR1 KGHPV, CDR2 FQNQEV (reference sequence). The V end was cut by 3 bases, the J end by 2 bases, with 10 bases between. The CDR3 runs 15 residues.